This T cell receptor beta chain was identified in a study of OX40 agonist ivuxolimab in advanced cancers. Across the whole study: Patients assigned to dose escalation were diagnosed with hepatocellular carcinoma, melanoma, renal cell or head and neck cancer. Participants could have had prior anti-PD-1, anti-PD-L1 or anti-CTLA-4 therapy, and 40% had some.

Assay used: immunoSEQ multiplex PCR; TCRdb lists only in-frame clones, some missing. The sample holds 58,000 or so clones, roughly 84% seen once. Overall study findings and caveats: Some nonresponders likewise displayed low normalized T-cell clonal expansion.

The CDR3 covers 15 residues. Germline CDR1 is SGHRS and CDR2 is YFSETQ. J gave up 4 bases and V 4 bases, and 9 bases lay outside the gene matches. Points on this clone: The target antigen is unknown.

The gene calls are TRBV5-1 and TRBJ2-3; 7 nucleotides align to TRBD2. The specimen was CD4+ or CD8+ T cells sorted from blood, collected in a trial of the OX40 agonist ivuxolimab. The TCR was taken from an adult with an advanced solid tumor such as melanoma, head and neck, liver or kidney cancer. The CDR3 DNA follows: TGCGCCAGCAGCCCCGGACTAGGCGTCGCAGATACGCAGTATTTT. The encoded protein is CASSPGLGVADTQYF.